Shown below are 7 T cell receptor beta chains from a single sample sequenced in a study of sequential checkpoint blockade in melanoma. Treatment in this sample: randomized to nivolumab then ipilimumab (arm A) or the reverse (arm B). The data were produced by immunoSEQ multiplex PCR, yet TCRdb's version contains in-frame clones alone and is incomplete. The sample contains about 12,000 clones, approximately 22% of which appear only once. Sequencing was performed on tumor tissue (inferred from file names), taken from a patient given nivolumab and ipilimumab in sequence. These receptors originate from a human donor with melanoma.

CDR3 loop: CASGFGTGGYGYTF. The CDR3 nucleotides are TGTGCTAGTGGTTTTGGGACAGGGGGTTACGGCTACACCTTC. The rearrangement uses TRBV12-5 and TRBJ1-2, with 11 bases aligning to TRBD1. CDR3 length: 14 residues. Germline V CDR1 and CDR2: LGHNT, FRNRAP. V was clipped by 3 bases and J by 8 bases; unmatched bases: 5.

The genes are TRBV5-1 and TRBJ1-6, with 7 nucleotides matching TRBD1. The CDR3 extends over 14 amino acids. Germline CDR1 is SGHRS and CDR2 is YFSETQ. V was clipped by 4 bases and J by 6 bases; unmatched bases: 4. The CDR3 region is CASSRDSLNSPLHF. CDR3 DNA: TGCGCCAGCAGCCGGGACAGCCTTAATTCACCCCTCCACTTT.

This clone was seen a few times. This chain joins TRBV6-8 and TRBJ2-7; tentatively, D is TRBD1 or TRBD2 (6 bases each). V was cut by 6 bases and J by 2 bases, with 14 bases left in between. Germline assignment: CDR1 MNHGY and CDR2 SAAAGT. The CDR3 runs 14 residues. Written as DNA, the CDR3 is TGTGCCAGCAGCCGGCCGGGGGCAACCTACGAGCAGTACTTC. Its translation: CASSRPGATYEQYF.

The rearrangement links TRBV4-1 to TRBJ1-5, with D possibly being TRBD1 (6 bases). Germline CDR1 reads MGHRA; CDR2 reads YSYEKL. The CDR3 has 14 amino acids. Trimming removed 4 bases at V and 6 bases at J, with 13 bases between. The CDR3 DNA reads TGCGCCAGCAGCCGCTTACAGGGAGGTCAGCCCCAGCATTTT. Its protein product is CASSRLQGGQPQHF.

This clone was seen ten or more times. The chain uses TRBV12-5 and TRBJ1-2; 8 bases are shared with TRBD1. CDR3 length: 15 amino acids. Germline V CDR1 and CDR2: LGHNT, FRNRAP. The CDR3 protein is CASTTPQGADYGYTF. CDR3 coding DNA: TGTGCCAGCACCACACCCCAGGGGGCGGACTATGGCTACACCTTC.

This clone was counted a few times. This chain links TRBV19 with TRBJ2-7, with 7 bases that match TRBD1. Germline loops: CDR1 LNHDA, CDR2 SQIVND (reference sequence). V dropped 3 bases and J dropped 7; count of bases not matched to a gene: 3. This CDR3 is built from 12 residues. Written as DNA, the CDR3 is TGTGCCAGTAGTATCGGACAGGAGGAGCAGTACTTC. Encoded protein: CASSIGQEEQYF.

This clone was picked up a small number of times. The J gene is TRBJ2-5, the V gene TRBV6-8; the match to TRBD1 covers 12 bases. V was pared by 10 bases and J by 8 bases, with 14 bases of the junction left unmatched. Germline V gene data show CDR1 as MNHGY and CDR2 as SAAAGT. This CDR3 is built from 15 residues. Here the CDR3 reads CAISKAGQGAGTQYF. The CDR3 DNA sequence: TGTGCCATCAGCAAGGCGGGACAGGGGGCCGGAACCCAGTACTTC.